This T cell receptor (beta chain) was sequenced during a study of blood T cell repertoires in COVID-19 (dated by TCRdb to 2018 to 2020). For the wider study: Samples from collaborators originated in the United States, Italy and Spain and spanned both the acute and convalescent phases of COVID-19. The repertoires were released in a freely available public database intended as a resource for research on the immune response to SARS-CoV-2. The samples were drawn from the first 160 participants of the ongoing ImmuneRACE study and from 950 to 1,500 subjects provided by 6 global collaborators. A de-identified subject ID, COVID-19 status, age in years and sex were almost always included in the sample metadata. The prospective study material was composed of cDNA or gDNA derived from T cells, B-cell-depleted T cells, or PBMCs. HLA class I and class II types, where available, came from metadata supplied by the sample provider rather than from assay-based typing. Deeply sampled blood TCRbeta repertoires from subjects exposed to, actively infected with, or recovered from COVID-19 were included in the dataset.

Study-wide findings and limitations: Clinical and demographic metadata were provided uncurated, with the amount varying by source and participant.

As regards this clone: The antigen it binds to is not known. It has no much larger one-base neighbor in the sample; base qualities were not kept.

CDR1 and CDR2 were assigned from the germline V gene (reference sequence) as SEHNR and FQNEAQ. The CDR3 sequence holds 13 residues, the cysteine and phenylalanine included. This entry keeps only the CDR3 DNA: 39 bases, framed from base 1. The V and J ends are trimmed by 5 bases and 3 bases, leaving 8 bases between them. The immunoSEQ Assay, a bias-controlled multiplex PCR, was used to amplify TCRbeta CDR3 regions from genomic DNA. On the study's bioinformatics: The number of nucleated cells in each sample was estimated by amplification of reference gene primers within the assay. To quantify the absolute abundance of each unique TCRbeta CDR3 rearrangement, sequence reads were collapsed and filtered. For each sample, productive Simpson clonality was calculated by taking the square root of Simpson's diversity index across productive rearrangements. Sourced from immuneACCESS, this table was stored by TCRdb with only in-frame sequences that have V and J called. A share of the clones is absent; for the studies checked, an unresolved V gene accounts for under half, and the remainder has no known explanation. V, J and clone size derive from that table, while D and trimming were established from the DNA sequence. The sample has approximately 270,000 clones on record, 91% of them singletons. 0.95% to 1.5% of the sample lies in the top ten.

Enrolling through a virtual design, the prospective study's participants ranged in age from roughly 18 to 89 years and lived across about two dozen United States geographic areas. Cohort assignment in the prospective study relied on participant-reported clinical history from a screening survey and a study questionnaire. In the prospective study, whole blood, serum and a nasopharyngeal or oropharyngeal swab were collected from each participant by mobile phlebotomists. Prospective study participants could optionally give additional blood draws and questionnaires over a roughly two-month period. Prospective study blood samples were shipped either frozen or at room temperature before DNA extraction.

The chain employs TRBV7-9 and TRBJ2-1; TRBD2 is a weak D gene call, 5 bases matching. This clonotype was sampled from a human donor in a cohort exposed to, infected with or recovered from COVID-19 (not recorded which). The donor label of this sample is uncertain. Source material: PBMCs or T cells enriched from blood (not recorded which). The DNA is TGTGCCAGCAGCACCGAGGGCTACAATGAGCAGTTCTTC. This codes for CASSTEGYNEQFF.